This is a list of T cell receptor beta chains from one sample in a study of blood T cell repertoires in COVID-19. Method: immunoSEQ multiplex PCR; TCRdb's copy keeps in-frame clones and lacks some. The sample records approximately 210,000 clones, about nine tenths being singletons. Specimen: peripheral blood. These receptors originate from a man aged 25 to 40 who had recovered from COVID-19. The CDR3 runs from the conserved cysteine through the conserved F or W. The D gene is left open where the match is weak. Size is omitted from some rows. Given values are once, few, many or a class for expanded clones.

TGTGCCAGCAGCTTTGGGAGAAGCTCCTATAATTCACCCCTCCACTTT | CASSFGRSSYNSPLHF | TRBJ1-6 | . | TRBV13 | .
TGTGCCAGCAGCCCCGGGACACTCTTCACCGGGGAGCTGTTTTTT | CASSPGTLFTGELFF | TRBJ2-2 | . | TRBV4-2 | few
TGTGCCAGCAGCCCTAGCACAGGGGGCTTCTACGAGCAGTACTTC | CASSPSTGGFYEQYF | TRBJ2-7 | TRBD1 | TRBV7-9 | .
TGTGCCACAACAGGGGGCCTAAACTATGGCTACACCTTC | CATTGGLNYGYTF | TRBJ1-2 | TRBD1 | TRBV18 | .
TGTGCCAGTAGCAATCCAGGGATGAACACTGAAGCTTTCTTT | CASSNPGMNTEAFF | TRBJ1-1 | . | TRBV19 | .
TGTGCCATCAGTGAGTCCGGGGGGCAGGGATGGAGCAATCAGCCCCAGCATTTT | CAISESGGQGWSNQPQHF | TRBJ1-5 | . | TRBV10-3 | few
TGCGCCAGCAGCCGACCTACTAGCGGGGGGGCCTGGGAGCAGTTCTTC | CASSRPTSGGAWEQFF | TRBJ2-1 | TRBD2 | TRBV4-1 | .
TGTGCCAGCAGCCACACGGGATCACTTAATGAAAAACTGTTTTTT | CASSHTGSLNEKLFF | TRBJ1-4 | . | TRBV7-9 | .
TGTGCCAGCTCTGGACAAAAGAACACTGAAGCTTTCTTT | CASSGQKNTEAFF | TRBJ1-1 | . | TRBV12-3/TRBV12-4 | once
TGTGCCAGCAGCTTAGAGTCGGCGGTAGGAAAACTGTTTTTT | CASSLESAVGKLFF | TRBJ1-4 | . | TRBV7-2 | .
TGTGCCAGCAGCCTCGTTTCGAGGGTGGGAGCGCAGTACTTC | CASSLVSRVGAQYF | TRBJ2-7 | . | TRBV5-6 | .
TGTGCCAGCAGCACAAACAGGGGGCGAGATGAAAAACTGTTTTTT | CASSTNRGRDEKLFF | TRBJ1-4 | TRBD1 | TRBV13 | .
TGTGCCACCTTACGACAGATTAATGAAAAACTGTTTTTT | CATLRQINEKLFF | TRBJ1-4 | . | TRBV6-5 | .
TGCGCCAGCAGCTTGGACGGGCCCACGTCCGGGGTGGCTGAAAAACTGTTTTTT | CASSLDGPTSGVAEKLFF | TRBJ1-4 | . | TRBV5-1 | .
TGTGCCATCAGGCCCGGGACAGGCATCACCGGGGAGCTGTTTTTT | CAIRPGTGITGELFF | TRBJ2-2 | TRBD1 | TRBV10-3 | .
TGTGCCAGCAGGTATGGACAGGGGCAGCAGTACTTC | CASRYGQGQQYF | TRBJ2-7 | TRBD1 | TRBV7-9 | .
TGCGCCAGCAGCCCCGCGGACAGGGGAGCGGGAAACACTGAAGCTTTCTTT | CASSPADRGAGNTEAFF | TRBJ1-1 | TRBD1 | TRBV5-1 | .
TGCGCCAGCAGCCAAGTCATCCACAGGAACACTGAAGCTTTCTTT | CASSQVIHRNTEAFF | TRBJ1-1 | . | TRBV4-1 | .
TGTGCCAGCAGCTTAGAGAGCTCCTACGAGCAGTACTTC | CASSLESSYEQYF | TRBJ2-7 | . | TRBV7-9 | few
TGTGCCAGTAGTCCCAAGGGGGGGGCCTTCTCCTACAATGAGCAGTTCTTC | CASSPKGGAFSYNEQFF | TRBJ2-1 | . | TRBV19 | .
TGTGCCATCAGTCCCCCAACCGGGGAGCTGTTTTTT | CAISPPTGELFF | TRBJ2-2 | . | TRBV10-3 | few
TGTGCCAGCAGCTTAGTACAGGGTCAAGGCTACACCTTC | CASSLVQGQGYTF | TRBJ1-2 | . | TRBV7-6 | .
TGTGCCAGCTTTGACAGGGACTATGGCTACACCTTC | CASFDRDYGYTF | TRBJ1-2 | TRBD1 | TRBV11-1 | once
TGCGCCAGGGCCCCCCAGCGGACGCCCATTTATACGCAGTATTTT | CARAPQRTPIYTQYF | TRBJ2-3 | . | TRBV5-1 | .
TGTGCCAGCATCATACGGGGGAAAGCCTACAATGAGCAGTTCTTC | CASIIRGKAYNEQFF | TRBJ2-1 | . | TRBV6-6 | .
TGTGCTAGTGGTTTGGCCCTAGCGGGGGGGGAACAGTTCTTC | CASGLALAGGEQFF | TRBJ2-1 | TRBD2 | TRBV12-5 | .
TGTGCCAGCAGCCTTAGCGGGAAGGTACGTGAGCAGTTCTTC | CASSLSGKVREQFF | TRBJ2-1 | TRBD2 | TRBV6-4 | .
TGTGCCAGCAGCTTAGTGGGGCGGGAGCAGTTCTTC | CASSLVGREQFF | TRBJ2-1 | . | TRBV7-6 | .
TGTGCCAGCAGCTCGACTAGCGGGGCGTTCTTC | CASSSTSGAFF | TRBJ2-1 | TRBD2 | TRBV3-1/TRBV3-2 | .
TGTGCCATCACCAACAGGGGGCCGGGCACAGATACGCAGTATTTT | CAITNRGPGTDTQYF | TRBJ2-3 | TRBD1 | TRBV10-3 | .